The clone carrying this TCR beta chain was counted once. Study processing details: Nucleated cell number was recorded as an estimate derived from reference gene primer amplification. Libraries were prepared by immunoSEQ multiplex PCR; TCRdb keeps only in-frame clonotypes and omits some of them. V, J and clone size derive from that table, while D and trimming were established from the DNA sequence. The repertoire consists of 160,000 or so clones, with about four fifths occurring once and the leading ten covering around 0.62%. The data belong to a study of blood T cell repertoires in COVID-19. Background on the study: Specimens from acute and convalescent COVID-19 originated in the United States, Italy and Spain. PBMCs, B-cell-depleted T cells, or T cells provided the cDNA or gDNA that made up the material.

V lost 1 base, J lost 6 bases, and 13 bases lay in between. Germline CDR1 is LNHDA and CDR2 is SQIVND (reference sequence). This CDR3 has 15 amino acids. This TCR was recovered from a man aged 55-75 years with acute or convalescent COVID-19. Sequencing input: peripheral blood. The chain couples TRBV19 to TRBJ2-4; TRBD2 might be the D (6 bases). The CDR3 nucleotides read TGTGCCAGTAGTATAGGGGGCGGGGCCCTAAACATTCAGTACTTC. The encoded protein is CASSIGGGALNIQYF.